This T cell receptor (beta chain) appears in the sequencing data of a study of T cell responses to AZD1222 COVID-19 vaccine. The CDR3 is 14 amino acids. Germline V lookup: CDR1 LNHDA, CDR2 SQIVND (reference sequence). Trimming left V 3 bases short and J 12 bases short, with 20 bases between. Overall study results and limits: Donors were mostly white British, more females; clonal diversity possibly underestimated.

Assay used: immunoSEQ multiplex PCR; TCRdb lists only in-frame clones, some missing. The profile shows some 85,000 clones, roughly 87% of them singletons. Regarding this clone: What it recognizes is unknown.

This sample comprised peripheral blood, obtained on day 0 of AZD1222 vaccination. This sequence was found in an adult in good health. This rearrangement joins TRBV19 to TRBJ1-1; possible D gene TRBD1, 6 bases. Written as DNA, the CDR3 is TGTGCCAGTAGTATGTCGACAGGTCGTGTCAAAACTTTCTTT. Its translation is CASSMSTGRVKTFF. Using reference TRBV19 and TRBJ1-1 for the parts outside the CDR3, the full variable domain is DGGITQSPKYLFRKEGQNVTLSCEQNLNHDAMYWYRQDPGQGLRLIYYSQIVNDFQKGDIAEGYSVSREKKESFPLTVTSAQKNPTAFYLCASSMSTGRVKTFFGQGTRLTVV.